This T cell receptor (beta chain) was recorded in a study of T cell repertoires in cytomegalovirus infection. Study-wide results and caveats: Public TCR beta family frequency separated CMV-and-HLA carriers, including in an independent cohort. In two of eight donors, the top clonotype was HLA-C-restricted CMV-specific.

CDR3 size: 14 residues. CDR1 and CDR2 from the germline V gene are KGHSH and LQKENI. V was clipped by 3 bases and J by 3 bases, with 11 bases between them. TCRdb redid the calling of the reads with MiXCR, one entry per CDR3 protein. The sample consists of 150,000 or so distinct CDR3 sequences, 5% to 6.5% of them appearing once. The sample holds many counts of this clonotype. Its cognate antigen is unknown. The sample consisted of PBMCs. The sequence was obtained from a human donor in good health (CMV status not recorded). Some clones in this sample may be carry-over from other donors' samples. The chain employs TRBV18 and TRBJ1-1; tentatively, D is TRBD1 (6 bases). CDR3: CASSPYPGDTEAFF. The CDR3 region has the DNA TGTGCCAGCTCACCGTACCCAGGGGACACTGAAGCTTTCTTT.